One and the same sample provided the 26 T cell receptor beta chains below, sequenced in a study of Ad26.COV2.S vaccination and SARS-CoV-2 variants. Generated by immunoSEQ multiplex PCR, the TCRdb table keeps only in-frame clones and is missing some. The sample consists of around 300,000 clones, roughly 90% of them appearing once. Indicated treatment: over 15 received Ad26.COV2.S at low or high dose, single or two shots; about five received placebo; per-sample allocation not given. At day 63 after the first vaccine or placebo injection, samples were drawn. The starting material was peripheral blood, obtained in a trial of Ad26.COV2.S vaccine versus placebo. The origin of the receptors is a person aged 18 to 65 who received the Ad26.COV2.S COVID-19 vaccine or a placebo.

This clone was counted once. The V and J genes are TRBV7-3 and TRBJ2-5, with 10 bases identical to TRBD2. This CDR3 spans 13 amino acids. Germline V gives CDR1 SGHTA, CDR2 FQGTGA. V was pared by 5 bases and J by 5 bases, with 2 bases of the junction left unmatched. Here the CDR3 DNA reads TGTGCCAGCAGCCCGGGACTAGCGGAGACCCAGTACTTC. This sequence encodes CASSPGLAETQYF.

To note about this clone: The junction departs from the called germline gene at one end, perhaps through a read error. The chain couples TRBV7-7 to TRBJ2-1, with D maybe TRBD2 (6 bases). Looked up from germline, CDR1 is SSHAT and CDR2 is FNYEAQ (reference sequence). The CDR3 loop spans 15 amino acids. CDR3 sequence (DNA): TGTGCTAGCAGCTACAACCGGGACTGGAACAATGAGCAGTTCTTC. Translation gives CASSYNRDWNNEQFF.

The chain recombines TRBV23-1 with TRBJ1-6; D is possibly TRBD1 (6 bases). TRBV23-1 is recorded as an ORF, its role being uncertain. With 2 bases removed from V and 0 bases from J, the gap between germline ends came to 17 bases. This CDR3 spans 19 amino acids. Here the CDR3 reads CASSQKVRTGSSYNSPLHF. CDR3 sequence (DNA): TGCGCCAGCAGTCAAAAGGTCCGCACAGGGAGCTCCTATAATTCACCCCTCCACTTT.

The chain carries TRBV28 and TRBJ2-3, with D tentatively TRBD1 (5 bases). This CDR3 has 15 residues. V was clipped by 4 bases and J by 1 base, with 12 bases between them. CDR1 and CDR2 (germline): MDHEN, SYDVKM. The CDR3 region is CASSSQGWGTDTQYF. Here the CDR3 DNA reads TGTGCCAGCAGTTCCCAGGGTTGGGGCACAGATACGCAGTATTTT.

This clone was seen just once. This chain connects TRBV10-1 to TRBJ2-1; 7 bases agree with TRBD1. V lost 3 bases, J lost 2 bases, and 4 bases stayed unmatched. The CDR3 is made up of 15 amino acids. The germline CDR1 and CDR2 sequences are WNHNN and SYGVQD (reference sequence). The CDR3 sequence: CASSDPGTAYNEQFF. CDR3 DNA: TGCGCCAGCAGTGACCCCGGGACAGCCTACAATGAGCAGTTCTTC.

V usage is TRBV4-1 and J usage is TRBJ2-5; no reliable D call. Germline V lookup: CDR1 MGHRA, CDR2 YSYEKL. The CDR3 loop spans 13 amino acids. V lost 5 bases, J lost 1 base, and 8 bases lay in between. The chain's CDR3 is CASSTKVQETQYF. Here the CDR3 DNA reads TGCGCCAGCAGCACAAAGGTCCAAGAGACCCAGTACTTC.

This clone showed up just once. The rearrangement links TRBV6-2 or TRBV6-3 to TRBJ2-7; 12 bases map to TRBD1. V shed 3 bases and J 2 bases; nucleotides not matched to a gene: 5. Germline assignment: CDR1 MNHEY and CDR2 SVGEGT. This CDR3 has 16 amino acids. CDR3 bases: TGTGCCAGCAGTTATGGGACAGGGGGCTTCACCTACGAGCAGTACTTC. Translation gives CASSYGTGGFTYEQYF.

This CDR3 is CASRGTGTMNTEAFF. CDR3 coding DNA: TGTGCCAGCAGGGGGACAGGCACTATGAACACTGAAGCTTTCTTT. The chain carries TRBV2 and TRBJ1-1; 8 nucleotides align to TRBD1. Germline trimming cut 6 bases from V and 0 bases from J; bases unmatched to any gene: 6. CDR1 is SNHLY and CDR2 is FYNNEI in the germline V gene. This CDR3 is built from 15 residues. The full variable domain, completed using reference TRBV2 and TRBJ1-1, is EPEVTQTPSHQVTQMGQEVILRCVPISNHLYFYWYRQILGQKVEFLVSFYNNEISEKSEIFDDQFSVERPDGSNFTLKIRSTKLEDSAMYFCASRGTGTMNTEAFFGQGTRLTVV.

The chain uses TRBV28 and TRBJ1-6; 10 bases are shared with TRBD1. The germline CDR1 and CDR2 sequences are MDHEN and SYDVKM. The CDR3 has 15 residues. The ends lost 6 bases at V and 7 bases at J; junction bases unmatched: 6. In nucleotides, the CDR3 is TGTGCCAGCAGCCCCTCGGGACAGGGGAATTCACCCCTCCACTTT. It yields the protein CASSPSGQGNSPLHF. The full variable domain, its missing parts supplied by reference TRBV28 and TRBJ1-6, is DVKVTQSSRYLVKRTGEKVFLECVQDMDHENMFWYRQDPGLGLRLIYFSYDVKMKEKGDIPEGYSVSREKKERFSLILESASTNQTSMYLCASSPSGQGNSPLHFGNGTRLTVT.

This clone showed up just once. This chain joins TRBV11-2 and TRBJ2-7, with D unclear. CDR3 length equals 13 residues. CDR1 is SGHAT, CDR2 FQNNGV, per germline. Between the trimmed V and J ends, which lost 0 bases and 9 bases, there was a span of 12 bases. CDR3 DNA: TGTGCCAGCAGCTTAGATCAGGACCCACCGCAGTACTTC. This sequence encodes CASSLDQDPPQYF.

This clone was observed a single time. The V call is TRBV6-4, the J call TRBJ1-5; D is unresolved. This CDR3 is built from 13 residues. Trimming stripped 4 bases from V and 4 bases from J, with 8 bases between. Germline assignment: CDR1 MRHNA and CDR2 SNTAGT. DNA of the CDR3: TGTGCCAGCAGTGCTCAGGAGAATCAGCCCCAGCATTTT. This sequence encodes CASSAQENQPQHF.

The rearrangement links TRBV6-5 to TRBJ1-1; TRBD1 might be the D (6 bases). The CDR3 consists of 14 residues. The V end was cut by 6 bases, the J end by 0 bases, with 11 bases between. Germline CDR1 and CDR2: MNHEY and SVGAGI. CDR3 coding DNA: TGTGCCAGCAGCCGGACAGTAATGAACACTGAAGCTTTCTTT. Translating it yields CASSRTVMNTEAFF.

V and J are TRBV24-1 and TRBJ1-1; D is uncertain. CDR1 KGHDR and CDR2 SFDVKD come from the germline V gene. The CDR3 sequence is 12 residues long. V lost 3 bases and J 0 bases, leaving 1 base between the germline ends. The CDR3 DNA reads TGTGCCACCAGTGATCTGAACACTGAAGCTTTCTTT. As protein: CATSDLNTEAFF.

The rearrangement joins TRBV7-9 to TRBJ1-2; possible D gene TRBD1, 5 bases. The CDR3 is 15 amino acids. Germline CDR1 and CDR2: SEHNR and FQNEAQ (reference sequence). The V end was cut by 6 bases, the J end by 6 bases, with 20 bases between. The CDR3 region is CASRSVLGQGDGYTF. CDR3 bases: TGTGCCAGCAGATCAGTGCTGGGCCAGGGAGATGGCTACACCTTC.

The gene calls are TRBV4-3 and TRBJ1-3; 7 bases are shared with TRBD1. The CDR3 is made up of 18 amino acids. V trimming: 0 bases; J trimming: 0 bases; junction bases outside the gene matches: 8. Germline CDR1 and CDR2: LGHNA and YSLEER. Here the CDR3 reads CASSQERTGSYSGNTIYF. The CDR3 bases are TGCGCCAGCAGCCAAGAGCGGACAGGATCCTACTCTGGAAACACCATATATTTT.

V usage is TRBV3-1 (or the pseudogene TRBV3-2) and J usage is TRBJ2-7; tentatively, D is TRBD2 (6 bases). The germline CDR1 and CDR2 sequences are LGHDT and YNNKEL (reference sequence). The CDR3 is 13 amino acids. V was trimmed by 3 bases and J by 6 bases, leaving 12 bases between them. DNA of the CDR3: TGTGCCAGCAGCCAGACTAGTAAGGCCGAGCAGTACTTC. Amino acid sequence: CASSQTSKAEQYF.

V is TRBV4-1 and J is TRBJ1-2, with 10 bases matching TRBD1. The length of the CDR3 is 15 residues. Germline V gives CDR1 MGHRA, CDR2 YSYEKL. Unmatched junction bases numbered 6, after V lost 1 base and J lost 7 bases. CDR3 sequence reads: CASSQGWTGGAGYTF. CDR3 in DNA: TGCGCCAGCAGCCAAGGATGGACAGGGGGGGCTGGCTACACCTTC.

A single count supports this clone. V usage is TRBV4-2 and J usage is TRBJ1-2; the D is unclear. This CDR3 has 16 residues. Trimming stripped 2 bases from V and 7 bases from J, with 20 bases between. CDR1 and CDR2 (germline): LGHNA, YNFKEQ. The CDR3 loop reads CASSQTERRDPPGYTF. CDR3 coding DNA: TGTGCCAGCAGCCAAACTGAGAGGAGGGATCCTCCTGGCTACACCTTC.

This sequence joins TRBV6-5 and TRBJ2-7; D is unresolved. CDR3 size: 14 residues. Germline lookup yields CDR1 MNHEY and CDR2 SVGAGI. V was shortened by 11 bases and J by 0 bases, with 17 bases between the two germline ends. The CDR3: CALSWAQASYEQYF. The CDR3 nucleotides are TGTGCCTTATCATGGGCCCAGGCCTCCTACGAGCAGTACTTC.

The chain recombines TRBV18 with TRBJ2-3; TRBD1 matches at 7 bases. J gave up 10 bases and V 4 bases, and 5 bases lay outside the gene matches. The germline V gene encodes CDR1 KGHSH and CDR2 LQKENI. CDR3 length: 12 residues. The CDR3 DNA follows: TGTGCCAGCTCACTTCCAGGGGGAGCGCAGTATTTT. As protein: CASSLPGGAQYF.

The rearrangement links TRBV7-2 to TRBJ2-2; D call uncertain. CDR1 is SGHTA, CDR2 FQGNSA, per germline. Between the trimmed V and J ends, which lost 5 bases and 4 bases, there was a span of 14 bases. This CDR3 is 15 amino acids long. DNA for the CDR3: TGTGCCAGCAGCCTTTGGCCTACTCTCACCGGGGAGCTGTTTTTT. It yields the protein CASSLWPTLTGELFF.

The chain is built from TRBV5-1 and TRBJ2-3; the match to TRBD2 covers 8 bases. CDR1 is SGHRS and CDR2 is YFSETQ in the germline V gene. Trimming at V came to 0 bases and at J to 1 base, leaving 7 bases not matched to a gene. CDR3 length: 17 residues. CDR3 nucleotide sequence: TGCGCCAGCAGCTTGGCTCCGAGCGGGGGAGGCACAGATACGCAGTATTTT. Translated, it gives CASSLAPSGGGTDTQYF.

V is TRBV18 and J is TRBJ1-3; TRBD1 matches at 7 bases. Germline CDR1 is KGHSH and CDR2 is LQKENI. J gave up 2 bases and V 6 bases, and 10 bases lay outside the gene matches. The CDR3 covers 16 residues. In nucleotides, the CDR3 is TGTGCCAGCTCCCCAGGGCGACAGGGCGCTGGAAACACCATATATTTT. This gives the protein CASSPGRQGAGNTIYF.

This sequence joins TRBV7-2 and TRBJ1-5; the match to TRBD1 covers 10 bases. Germline assignment: CDR1 SGHTA and CDR2 FQGNSA. The length of the CDR3 is 14 residues. The junction had 3 bases not matched to a gene; V was cut back by 5 bases and J by 5 bases. The CDR3 loop is CASSADRGDQPQHF. CDR3 nucleotide sequence: TGTGCCAGCAGCGCGGACAGGGGGGATCAGCCCCAGCATTTT. The whole variable domain, remainder taken from reference TRBV7-2 and TRBJ1-5, is GAGVSQSPSNKVTEKGKDVELRCDPISGHTALYWYRQSLGQGLEFLIYFQGNSAPDKSGLPSDRFSAERTGGSVSTLTIQRTQQEDSAVYLCASSADRGDQPQHFGDGTRLSIL.

The chain is built from TRBV19 and TRBJ2-3; the D call may be TRBD1 or TRBD2 (5 bases each). This CDR3 has 14 residues. The germline V gene has CDR1 LNHDA and CDR2 SQIVND (reference sequence). V was trimmed by 5 bases and J by 4 bases, leaving 13 bases between them. Here the CDR3 reads CASSPGRLADTQYF. The CDR3 region has the DNA TGTGCCAGTAGTCCGGGACGTTTGGCAGATACGCAGTATTTT. The full variable domain, with the rest looked up from reference TRBV19 and TRBJ2-3, is DGGITQSPKYLFRKEGQNVTLSCEQNLNHDAMYWYRQDPGQGLRLIYYSQIVNDFQKGDIAEGYSVSREKKESFPLTVTSAQKNPTAFYLCASSPGRLADTQYFGPGTRLTVL.

V usage is TRBV7-8 and J usage is TRBJ1-4; 7 bases line up with TRBD1. V shed 0 bases, J shed 4 bases, and the junction held 2 bases outside the gene matches. CDR1 and CDR2 (germline): SGHVS, FQNEAQ. The CDR3 runs to 15 residues. The CDR3 DNA sequence: TGTGCCAGCAGCTTAGCCTCAGGGGGTAATGAAAAACTGTTTTTT. Protein sequence: CASSLASGGNEKLFF.